This T cell receptor beta chain was identified during a study of cytotoxic CD8 clonotypes in ibrutinib-treated CLL. V gave up 4 bases and J gave up 4 bases, with 16 bases separating them. There are 16 residues in the CDR3. Germline lookup yields CDR1 SEHNR and CDR2 FQNEAQ (reference sequence). The protocol was immunoSEQ multiplex PCR, while the TCRdb copy is restricted to in-frame clones and leaves out a portion. Of 45,000 or so clones in the sample, approximately 74% were seen once. The chain employs TRBV7-9 and TRBJ1-4; the D gene is possibly TRBD1 (5 bases). The material sequenced was PBMCs, taken after 12 months of ibrutinib treatment. The sequence derives from a human donor with chronic lymphocytic leukemia. The CDR3 coding sequence is TGTGCCAGCAGCTCCTCCGGTGCAGGGAATAATGAAAAACTGTTTTTT. Translated, it gives CASSSSGAGNNEKLFF.